This T cell receptor (beta chain) emerged from a study of shared clonotypes between healthy human individuals. V was clipped by 8 bases and J by 0 bases, with 13 bases between them. Germline assignment: CDR1 SNHLY and CDR2 FYNNEI. This CDR3 region has 14 residues. Note on this clone: Its antigen is not identified.

Findings and caveats of the study: Non-shared clonotypes were found to have lower generation probabilities than the clonotypes that were shared by all four of the sorted-subset donors.

The genomic DNA of each subset was split evenly across several immunoSEQ plates. TCRdb's table, derived via immunoSEQ multiplex PCR, lists solely in-frame clones and lacks some. The repertoire holds about 2 million clones, with roughly 96% as singletons. Investigators divided CD4+ cells into CD45RA+ naive and CD45RA-negative memory subsets. The source material was naive CD4+ T cells sorted from blood. Subset given: CD45RA+ positively selected. The TCR sequence derives from a man between 18 and 29 years old in good health. This chain links TRBV2 with TRBJ1-2; TRBD1 might be the D (5 bases). The CDR3 region has the DNA TGTGCCAGCGTCTTGCCGGGGGCTAACTATGGCTACACCTTC. Its protein product is CASVLPGANYGYTF.